The TCR beta chain under discussion was sequenced for a study of blood T cell repertoires in COVID-19 (dated by TCRdb to the early 2020s). Study-level background: Collaborator samples came from the United States, Italy and Spain and covered acute and convalescent phases of COVID-19. Where available, HLA class I and class II types were obtained from metadata supplied by the sample provider rather than from assay-based typing. A freely available public database, intended as a resource for researchers studying the immune response to SARS-CoV-2, is where the repertoires were released. The prospective study material was composed of cDNA or gDNA derived from T cells, B-cell-depleted T cells, or PBMCs. Nearly every sample came with metadata listing a de-identified subject ID, COVID-19 status, age in years and sex. Samples came from the ongoing ImmuneRACE study (first 160 participants) plus 1,254 subjects from 6 global collaborators. Deeply sampled blood TCRbeta repertoires from subjects exposed to, actively infected with, or recovered from COVID-19 were included in the dataset.

TCRbeta CDR3 regions were amplified from genomic DNA by means of the immunoSEQ Assay, a bias-controlled multiplex PCR. The authors' analysis ran thus. Nucleated cell counts per sample were estimated from amplification of reference gene primers within the assay. To quantify the absolute abundance of each unique TCRbeta CDR3 rearrangement, sequence reads were collapsed and filtered. For each sample, productive Simpson clonality was calculated as the square root of Simpson's diversity index across productive rearrangements. TCRdb provides this immuneACCESS table in a form limited to in-frame rearrangements. Some clones are lacking; in checked studies, under half of them reflect an unresolved V gene, and why the rest are absent is not known. That table gives V, J and clone size, and the DNA gave D and trimming. The sample table lists about 120,000 clones, about four fifths of them with a count of one. The ten largest clones add up to 12% of the sample.

This clone was found once. The clone's antigen remains unknown. No much larger clonotype is one base removed from it; base qualities were not supplied. Collaborating institutions collected whole blood in K2EDTA tubes following their own protocols. For TCRbeta analysis, collaborators shipped samples in one of three forms: frozen whole blood, isolated PBMCs, or DNA extracted from either of those sample types. Overall results and qualifications from the work: Clinical and demographic metadata were provided uncurated, with the amount varying by source and participant.

Per the germline V gene, SQVTM is the CDR1 and ANQGSEA is the CDR2. The CDR3 goes from the cysteine to the phenylalanine over 13 residues. Only CDR3 DNA is held: 39 bases, read in frame from base 1. Trimmed from V: 2 bases; trimmed from J: 7 bases; junction bases lacking a gene match: 7. This receptor was obtained from a human donor in a cohort sampled during active COVID-19. In this chain, TRBV29-1 is recombined with TRBJ1-1, and TRBD1 aligns with 7 junction nucleotides. Sequencing was carried out using peripheral blood. The base sequence is TGCAGCGTTGAACGGGGACAGAAAGTTGAAGCTTTCTTT. Its translation reads: CSVERGQKVEAFF.